These 18 T cell receptor beta chains came from one sample sequenced in a study of blood T cell repertoires in COVID-19. Libraries were prepared by immunoSEQ multiplex PCR; TCRdb keeps only in-frame clonotypes and omits some of them. Among 130,000 or so clones listed, 65% to 85% were seen once. Material for sequencing was peripheral blood. All receptors derive from a man of 80 years or more with active or convalescent COVID-19.

This sequence joins TRBV5-5 and TRBJ2-1; no firm D call. The ends were cut back, 4 bases at V and 5 bases at J, with 7 bases in the middle. The CDR3 consists of 12 residues. Germline V gene data show CDR1 as SGHKS and CDR2 as YYEKEE (reference sequence). CDR3 coding DNA: TGTGCCAGCAGCCAAATAGACAATGAGCAGTTCTTC. Translation gives CASSQIDNEQFF.

The rearrangement uses TRBV19 and TRBJ2-7; TRBD1 aligns across 7 bases. The CDR3 has 16 residues. The ends lost 5 bases at V and 3 bases at J; junction bases unmatched: 13. In germline, CDR1 is LNHDA, CDR2 SQIVND (reference sequence). The CDR3 sequence: CASSLSTGVPDYEQYF. CDR3 DNA sequence: TGTGCCAGTAGTCTGAGTACAGGGGTCCCTGACTACGAGCAGTACTTC.

V is TRBV5-6 and J is TRBJ1-2; no firm D call. Between the trimmed V and J ends, which lost 0 bases and 8 bases, there was a span of 17 bases. This CDR3 has 15 amino acids. Looked up from germline, CDR1 is SGHDT and CDR2 is YYEEEE. The CDR3 loop reads CASSLAESPGQGYTF. CDR3 coding DNA: TGTGCCAGCAGCTTGGCAGAGAGTCCGGGTCAAGGCTACACCTTC.

The J gene is TRBJ2-3, the V gene TRBV5-1; 7 bases agree with TRBD2. The germline gives CDR1 SGHRS, CDR2 YFSETQ. The CDR3 sequence is 13 residues long. Trimming cost V 4 bases and J 2 bases; bases outside gene matches: 1. This chain's CDR3 is CASSRGVTDTQYF. The CDR3 DNA reads TGCGCCAGCAGCCGGGGGGTCACAGATACGCAGTATTTT.

The J gene is TRBJ1-6, the V gene TRBV6-2 or TRBV6-3; weak D call: TRBD1 (6 bases). V gave up 5 bases and J gave up 7 bases, with 9 bases separating them. This CDR3 is built from 13 residues. Germline V gene lookup returns CDR1 MNHEY and CDR2 SVGEGT. The CDR3: CASSLGTNSPLHF. CDR3 nucleotide sequence: TGTGCCAGCAGTCTAGGGACAAATTCACCCCTCCACTTT.

The V call is TRBV28, the J call TRBJ1-1, with D uncertain. The CDR3 loop spans 12 amino acids. Trimming removed 7 bases from V and 7 bases from J, with 13 bases in between. Germline CDR1 is MDHEN and CDR2 is SYDVKM. The CDR3: CASKPSGLEAFF. CDR3 coding DNA: TGTGCCAGCAAGCCATCAGGACTTGAAGCTTTCTTT.

The chain joins TRBV7-2 to TRBJ1-5; D is possibly TRBD1 (5 bases). This CDR3 region has 15 residues. The germline gives CDR1 SGHTA, CDR2 FQGNSA. V was shortened by 5 bases and J by 4 bases, with 15 bases between the two germline ends. The CDR3, as DNA: TGTGCCAGCAGCCAAGACAGAAGCGGGAATCAGCCCCAGCATTTT. Translation: CASSQDRSGNQPQHF.

V is TRBV7-2 and J is TRBJ2-7; 13 nucleotides match TRBD2. V shed 5 bases and J 6 bases; nucleotides not matched to a gene: 7. The CDR3 has 15 residues. Germline V gene sequence: CDR1 SGHTA, CDR2 FQGNSA. The CDR3 DNA reads as TGTGCCAGCAGCCCTACTAGCGGGGGGGCGCCCGAGCAGTACTTC. As protein: CASSPTSGGAPEQYF.

This clone was recorded only once. This chain links TRBV19 with TRBJ2-2, with 9 bases matching TRBD1. The CDR3 totals 14 residues. Germline CDR1 reads LNHDA; CDR2 reads SQIVND (reference sequence). The junction had 5 bases not matched to a gene; V was cut back by 7 bases and J by 5 bases. DNA of the CDR3: TGTGCCAGTAACGACAGGGGGTTTACCGGGGAGCTGTTTTTT. It specifies CASNDRGFTGELFF.

This rearrangement joins TRBV6-1 to TRBJ1-5; TRBD1 matches 10 bases. The CDR3 contains 17 residues. V dropped 0 bases and J dropped 4; count of bases not matched to a gene: 6. Germline V CDR1 and CDR2: MNHNS, SASEGT. The CDR3: CASSEAMLGQGNQPQHF. In DNA, the CDR3 is TGTGCCAGCAGTGAAGCGATGTTGGGACAGGGGAATCAGCCCCAGCATTTT.

V usage is TRBV5-1 and J usage is TRBJ1-1; D ambiguous. The V and J ends lost 4 bases and 3 bases respectively, with 10 bases between them. The CDR3 length is 13 residues. Looked up from germline, CDR1 is SGHRS and CDR2 is YFSETQ. The CDR3 here is CASSPNGYTEAFF. CDR3 coding DNA: TGCGCCAGCAGCCCCAACGGTTACACTGAAGCTTTCTTT. Full variable domain (missing parts from reference TRBV5-1 and TRBJ1-1): KAGVTQTPRYLIKTRGQQVTLSCSPISGHRSVSWYQQTPGQGLQFLFEYFSETQRNKGNFPGRFSGRQFSNSRSEMNVSTLELGDSALYLCASSPNGYTEAFFGQGTRLTVV.

There are a few counts of this clone. The rearrangement joins TRBV28 to TRBJ2-1, with 11 nucleotides matching TRBD1. V lost 6 bases and J lost 4; bases outside the gene matches: 8. Germline V gene sequence: CDR1 MDHEN, CDR2 SYDVKM. This CDR3 is 16 amino acids long. The CDR3 DNA reads TGTGCCAGCAGCCTCTTCGGACAGGGGGCGTACAATGAGCAGTTCTTC. As protein: CASSLFGQGAYNEQFF.

The chain joins TRBV30 to TRBJ1-1; 7 bases match TRBD1. The CDR3 has 12 amino acids. V shed 4 bases, J shed 6 bases, and the junction held 5 bases outside the gene matches. The germline CDR1 and CDR2 sequences are GTSNPN and SVGIG (reference sequence). The DNA for the CDR3 is TGTGCCTGGACCTTAGGGGGCGCTGAAGCTTTCTTT. Its protein is CAWTLGGAEAFF. The variable domain in full, with the rest retrieved from reference TRBV30 and TRBJ1-1, is SQTIHQWPATLVQPVGSPLSLECTVEGTSNPNLYWYRQAAGRGLQLLFYSVGIGQISSEVPQNLSASRPQDRQFILSSKKLLLSDSGFYLCAWTLGGAEAFFGQGTRLTVV.

The rearrangement links TRBV24-1 to TRBJ2-2, with TRBD1 identical over 12 bases. The CDR3 runs to 17 residues. The V gene end was trimmed by 3 bases and the J gene end by 7 bases; junction bases not matched to a gene: 8. The germline CDR1 and CDR2 sequences are KGHDR and SFDVKD. For the CDR3, the DNA is TGTGCCACCAGTGATGCACGGGACAGGGGGCAGGTCGGGGAGCTGTTTTTT. Its translation is CATSDARDRGQVGELFF.

The rearrangement uses TRBV4-1 and TRBJ1-6; no reliable D call. V lost 4 bases and J lost 7, with 8 bases in between. The germline gives CDR1 MGHRA, CDR2 YSYEKL. This CDR3 contains 13 residues. CDR3 DNA sequence: TGCGCCAGCAGCCTCGTAGAGAATTCACCCCTCCACTTT. This gives the protein CASSLVENSPLHF.

V usage is TRBV24-1 and J usage is TRBJ1-1, with no clear D. The ends were cut back, 4 bases at V and 1 base at J, with 9 bases in the middle. The CDR3 runs 14 residues. CDR1 is KGHDR and CDR2 is SFDVKD in the germline V gene. DNA of the CDR3: TGTGCCACCAGTGAAGGAGGCAGGAACACTGAAGCTTTCTTT. It codes for CATSEGGRNTEAFF.

A note on this clone: At one boundary the junction diverges from the germline segment, which might be a read error. The rearrangement joins TRBV7-7 to TRBJ2-2, with 7 bases matching TRBD1. Germline V gene lookup returns CDR1 SSHAT and CDR2 FNYEAQ (reference sequence). The CDR3 has 15 residues. The CDR3 region has the DNA TGTGCTAGCAGCTGCGAGGGGGCGAGCACCGGGGAGCTGTTTTTT. Protein product: CASSCEGASTGELFF.

V is TRBV24-1 and J is TRBJ2-5, with TRBD2 identical over 9 bases. J was trimmed by 4 bases and V by 3 bases; bases with no gene match: 5. This CDR3 is built from 15 residues. Germline lookup yields CDR1 KGHDR and CDR2 SFDVKD. CDR3 amino acids: CATSDPSGGRETQYF. The CDR3 region has the DNA TGTGCCACCAGTGATCCCAGCGGGGGGCGAGAGACCCAGTACTTC.